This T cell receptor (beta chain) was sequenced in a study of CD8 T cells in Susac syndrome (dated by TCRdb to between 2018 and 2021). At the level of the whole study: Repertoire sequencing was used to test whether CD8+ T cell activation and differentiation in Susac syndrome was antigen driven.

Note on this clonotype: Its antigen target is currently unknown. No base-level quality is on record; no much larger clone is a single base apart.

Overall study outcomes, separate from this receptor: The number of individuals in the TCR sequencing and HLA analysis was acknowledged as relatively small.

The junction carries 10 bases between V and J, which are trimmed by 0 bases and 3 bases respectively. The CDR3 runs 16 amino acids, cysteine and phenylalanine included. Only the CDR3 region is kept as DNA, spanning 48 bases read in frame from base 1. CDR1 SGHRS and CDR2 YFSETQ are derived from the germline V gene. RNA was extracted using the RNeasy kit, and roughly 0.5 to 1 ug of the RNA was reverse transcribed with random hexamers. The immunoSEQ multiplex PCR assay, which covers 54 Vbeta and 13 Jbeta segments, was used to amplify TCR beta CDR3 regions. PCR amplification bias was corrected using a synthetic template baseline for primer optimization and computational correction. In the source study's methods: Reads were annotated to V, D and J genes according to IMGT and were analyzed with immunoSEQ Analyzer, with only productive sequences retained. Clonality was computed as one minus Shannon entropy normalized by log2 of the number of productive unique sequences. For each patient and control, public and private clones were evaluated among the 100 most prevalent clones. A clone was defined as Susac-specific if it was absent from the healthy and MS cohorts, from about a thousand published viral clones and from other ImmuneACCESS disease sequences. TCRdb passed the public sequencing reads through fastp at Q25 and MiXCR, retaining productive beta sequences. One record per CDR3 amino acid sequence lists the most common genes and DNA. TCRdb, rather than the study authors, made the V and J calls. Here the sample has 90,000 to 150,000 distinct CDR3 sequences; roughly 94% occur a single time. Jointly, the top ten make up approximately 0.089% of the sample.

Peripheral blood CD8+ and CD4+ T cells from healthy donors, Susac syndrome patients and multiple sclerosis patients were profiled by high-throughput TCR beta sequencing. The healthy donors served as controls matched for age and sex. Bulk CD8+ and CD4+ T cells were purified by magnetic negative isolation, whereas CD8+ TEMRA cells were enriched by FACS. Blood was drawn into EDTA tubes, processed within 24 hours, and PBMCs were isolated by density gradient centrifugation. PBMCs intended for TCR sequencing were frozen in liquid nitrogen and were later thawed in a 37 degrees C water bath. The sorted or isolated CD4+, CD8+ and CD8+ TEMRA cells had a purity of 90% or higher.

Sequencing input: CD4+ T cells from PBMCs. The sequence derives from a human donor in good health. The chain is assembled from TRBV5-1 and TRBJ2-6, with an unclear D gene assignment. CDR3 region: CASSLALAIGANVLTF. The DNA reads TGCGCCAGCAGCTTGGCCTTAGCAATTGGGGCCAACGTCCTGACTTTC. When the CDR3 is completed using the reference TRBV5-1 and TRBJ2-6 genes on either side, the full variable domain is KAGVTQTPRYLIKTRGQQVTLSCSPISGHRSVSWYQQTPGQGLQFLFEYFSETQRNKGNFPGRFSGRQFSNSRSEMNVSTLELGDSALYLCASSLALAIGANVLTFGAGSRLTVL.